One sample yielded the 19 T cell receptor beta chains listed below, sequenced in a study of CD8+ T cells in alopecia areata. Treatment denoted: oral pan-JAK inhibitor, 5-10 mg twice daily. RNA, once extracted, was reverse transcribed into cDNA for use as the sequencing template. Generated by immunoSEQ multiplex PCR, the TCRdb table keeps only in-frame clones and is missing some. The table lists 150,000 to 200,000 clones, 50% to 75% of them singletons. The source was CD4+ T cells sorted from blood, collected at approximately week 60, from a patient treated with tofacitinib. Receptor source: a human donor with alopecia areata.

This rearrangement joins TRBV12-2 to TRBJ2-1; TRBD1, the table's D call, was not compared with the DNA. TRBV12-2 is flagged as a pseudogene. This CDR3 has 19 amino acids. The CDR3 protein is CASRFREDTGVYSYNEQFF. For the CDR3, the DNA is TGTGCAAGTCGCTTCCGAGAGGATACAGGGGTATACTCCTACAATGAGCAGTTCTTC.

The chain couples TRBV2 to TRBJ2-6, with D hard to call. The V gene's germline CDR1 is SNHLY and CDR2 FYNNEI. The germline V and J ends were trimmed by 2 bases and 0 bases, with 2 bases remaining between them. The CDR3 is 14 residues long. CDR3 protein: CASSENSGANVLTF. The CDR3 DNA follows: TGTGCCAGCAGTGAAAACTCTGGGGCCAACGTCCTGACTTTC.

This chain links TRBV5-6 with TRBJ1-2; D call uncertain. The germline gives CDR1 SGHDT, CDR2 YYEEEE. The CDR3 sequence is 14 residues long. V shed 4 bases and J shed 12 bases, with 22 bases lying between them. This CDR3 reads CASSPGISGHRHTF. The CDR3 DNA follows: TGTGCCAGCAGCCCCGGAATTAGCGGCCACCGGCACACCTTC.

V gene TRBV2 combines with J gene TRBJ1-6; D unclear. The CDR3 covers 14 residues. The ends were cut back, 4 bases at V and 9 bases at J, with 13 bases in the middle. The germline CDR1 and CDR2 sequences are SNHLY and FYNNEI. CDR3 residues: CASSGGQTGSPLHF. The CDR3 region has the DNA TGTGCCAGCAGTGGCGGCCAGACCGGTTCACCCCTCCACTTT. The full variable domain, its missing parts supplied by reference TRBV2 and TRBJ1-6, is EPEVTQTPSHQVTQMGQEVILRCVPISNHLYFYWYRQILGQKVEFLVSFYNNEISEKSEIFDDQFSVERPDGSNFTLKIRSTKLEDSAMYFCASSGGQTGSPLHFGNGTRLTVT.

This chain uses TRBV5-1 with TRBJ2-1; D gene uncertain. The CDR3 runs 12 residues. V shed 4 bases and J shed 2 bases, with 4 bases lying between them. Germline V gene sequence: CDR1 SGHRS, CDR2 YFSETQ. The CDR3 region is CASSDPYNEQFF. CDR3 DNA sequence: TGCGCCAGCAGCGACCCCTACAATGAGCAGTTCTTC.

A few counts support this clone. The rearrangement uses TRBV6-5 and TRBJ2-7; possibly TRBD2 for D (6 bases). Trimming shortened V by 0 bases and J by 3 bases, and 12 bases separated the two germline ends. CDR1 MNHEY and CDR2 SVGAGI come from the germline V gene. There are 15 residues in the CDR3. The CDR3 coding sequence is TGTGCCAGCAGTTACTCGGGAGGCGGATACTACGAGCAGTACTTC. Residues: CASSYSGGGYYEQYF.

This clone has just a few counts. The chain employs TRBV29-1 and TRBJ1-2, with TRBD1 matching 11 bases. The CDR3 runs to 12 residues. Looked up from germline, CDR1 is SQVTM and CDR2 is ANQGSEA. V was pared by 7 bases and J by 6 bases, with 4 bases of the junction left unmatched. The CDR3 DNA is TGCAGCGCCGAGGACAGGGGGCATGGCTACACCTTC. Encoded protein: CSAEDRGHGYTF.

The rearrangement joins TRBV19 to TRBJ2-6; D perhaps matches TRBD2 (6 bases). The CDR3 consists of 16 residues. Germline V lookup: CDR1 LNHDA, CDR2 SQIVND (reference sequence). V lost 7 bases to trimming and J lost 1 base, with 14 bases between them. CDR3 region: CASKDTRGSGANVLTF. The DNA of the CDR3 is TGTGCCAGTAAGGACACCCGGGGGTCTGGGGCCAACGTCCTGACTTTC.

This chain uses TRBV4-2 with TRBJ1-2; TRBD1 might be the D (5 bases). V shed 2 bases and J shed 8 bases, with 15 bases lying between them. Germline values: CDR1 LGHNA, CDR2 YNFKEQ. The CDR3 length is 14 residues. This CDR3 reads CASSQKGPGGGYTF. CDR3 DNA sequence: TGTGCCAGCAGCCAAAAGGGGCCGGGCGGAGGCTACACCTTC.

The rearrangement uses TRBV30 and TRBJ1-4; 9 bases line up with TRBD1. J gave up 8 bases and V 0 bases, and 10 bases lay outside the gene matches. Looked up from germline, CDR1 is GTSNPN and CDR2 is SVGIG (reference sequence). CDR3 length equals 16 residues. CDR3 region: CAWSVGGQGLREKLFF. The CDR3 nucleotides read TGTGCCTGGAGTGTGGGGGGACAGGGCCTTCGGGAAAAACTGTTTTTT.

The rearrangement uses TRBV29-1 and TRBJ2-7; possible D gene TRBD1, 6 bases. The CDR3 loop spans 13 amino acids. Germline V gives CDR1 SQVTM, CDR2 ANQGSEA. V was cut by 7 bases and J by 0 bases, with 13 bases left in between. CDR3 nucleotides: TGCAGCGCCCTGGACAGAAGCTCCTACGAGCAGTACTTC. Its translation is CSALDRSSYEQYF.

The V gene is TRBV29-1, the J gene TRBJ2-7; 7 bases align to TRBD1. The CDR3 is made up of 12 amino acids. In germline, CDR1 is SQVTM, CDR2 ANQGSEA. After removal of 6 bases from V and 2 bases from J, the junction contained 4 bases not matched to a gene. This chain's CDR3 is CSVQGTAYEQYF. CDR3 nucleotides: TGCAGCGTACAGGGGACGGCCTACGAGCAGTACTTC.

In nucleotides, the CDR3 is TGTGCCAGCAGTCCTATCGGGCCGTTGAAAGCTTTCTTT. This encodes CASSPIGPLKAFF. V is TRBV25-1 and J is TRBJ1-1, with no clear D. This CDR3 has 13 amino acids. Germline V gives CDR1 MGHDK, CDR2 SYGVNS. The V end lost 5 bases, the J end lost 9 bases, and 16 bases lay between the germline ends. Filled out from reference TRBV25-1 and TRBJ1-1, the complete variable domain reads EADIYQTPRYLVIGTGKKITLECSQTMGHDKMYWYQQDPGMELHLIHYSYGVNSTEKGDLSSESTVSRIRTEHFPLTLESARPSHTSQYLCASSPIGPLKAFFGQGTRLTVV.

The V gene is TRBV9, the J gene TRBJ2-5; D possibly corresponds to TRBD1 (6 bases). This CDR3 comprises 14 residues. Trimming cost V 0 bases and J 4 bases, with 10 bases left between them. The germline gives CDR1 SGDLS, CDR2 YYNGEE. CDR3 region: CASSVDTGRETQYF. In DNA, the CDR3 is TGTGCCAGCAGCGTAGACACAGGGCGAGAGACCCAGTACTTC.

The rearrangement uses TRBV29-1 and TRBJ1-1, with D perhaps TRBD1 (5 bases). In germline, CDR1 is SQVTM, CDR2 ANQGSEA. Deletions cut 3 bases from V and 3 bases from J, with 17 bases between. CDR3 length: 15 residues. CDR3 coding DNA: TGCAGCGTTGACCCACAGGTTGCGTCGGACACTGAAGCTTTCTTT. This sequence encodes CSVDPQVASDTEAFF.

The chain couples TRBV30 to TRBJ2-7; D could derive from TRBD1 or TRBD2 (6 bases each). The CDR3 sequence is 16 residues long. The V and J ends lost 6 bases and 2 bases respectively, with 23 bases between them. CDR1 and CDR2 from the germline V gene are GTSNPN and SVGIG (reference sequence). The CDR3 bases are TGTGCCTGCGCAGCCTGGGGGGCCCCAGCTCCCTACGAGCAGTACTTC. Translation gives CACAAWGAPAPYEQYF.

The chain recombines TRBV6-5 with TRBJ2-4, with TRBD2 matching 8 bases. The germline V gene has CDR1 MNHEY and CDR2 SVGAGI. The CDR3 totals 12 residues. The V and J ends lost 5 bases and 15 bases, in that order; junction bases with no gene match: 9. CDR3 residues: CASSELPGLGYF. DNA for the CDR3: TGTGCCAGCAGTGAACTCCCGGGACTAGGGTACTTC.

This clone was detected only a few times. The chain has TRBV5-1 and TRBJ2-1; D call uncertain. The V and J ends lost 3 bases and 3 bases respectively, with 10 bases between them. Germline V lookup: CDR1 SGHRS, CDR2 YFSETQ. The CDR3 totals 14 residues. DNA of the CDR3: TGCGCCAGCAGCTCGGACGGCTACTACAATGAGCAGTTCTTC. It yields the protein CASSSDGYYNEQFF.

This clone has ten or more counts. This chain connects TRBV6-5 to TRBJ2-3; D not resolved. CDR1 and CDR2 (germline): MNHEY, SVGAGI. Trimming took 9 bases from V and 2 from J, leaving 15 bases between them. This CDR3 spans 14 amino acids. DNA of the CDR3: TGTGCCAGAATGGGGTCCCCTCACACAGATACGCAGTATTTT. As protein: CARMGSPHTDTQYF.